The present TCR beta chain was sequenced within a study of cytomegalovirus exposure and HLA in healthy donors. Overall study findings and caveats: Whilst most TCR sequences proved rare, a subset of public TCRs occurred across many donors.

The CDR3 covers 14 residues. The V and J ends lost 1 base and 8 bases, in that order; junction bases with no gene match: 4. CDR1 is SGHVS, CDR2 FQNEAQ, per germline. This PCR relied on a set of 60 Vbeta primers and 13 Jbeta primers. Some clones are missing from TCRdb's copy, which holds only in-frame ones; the method was immunoSEQ multiplex PCR. The table has 80,000 to 95,000 clones, roughly 85% seen once. This clone was found once. Its antigen is currently unknown. The chain combines TRBV7-8 with TRBJ1-4, with 7 bases matching TRBD1. The sequenced material came from PBMCs. The source of this sequence is a female donor in good health and CMV-seronegative. CDR3 bases: TGTGCCAGCAGCTTAGGACAGGGTGTCGAAAAACTGTTTTTT. Its protein is CASSLGQGVEKLFF.